These T cell receptor beta chains were read from a single sample in a study of blood T cell repertoires in COVID-19. Clones were read by immunoSEQ multiplex PCR, and TCRdb kept only the in-frame ones, dropping some. The sample yields roughly 70,000 clones, roughly 88% seen once. Sequencing was carried out using peripheral blood. Source of these receptors: a woman in her 70s with acute or convalescent COVID-19. Both conserved end residues are part of each CDR3. A D gene is named only where the DNA matches it firmly. Size values are once, few and many counts, or a class for expanded clones, and some rows have none.

J gene | clone size | D gene | V gene | CDR3 protein | CDR3 DNA
TRBJ2-2 | - | - | TRBV27 | CASSLSYSRAGELFF | TGTGCCAGCAGTTTATCTTATTCTAGAGCCGGGGAGCTGTTTTTT
TRBJ2-7 | - | - | TRBV7-2 | CASTLQPSSYEQYF | TGTGCCAGCACCCTCCAGCCTAGCTCCTACGAGCAGTACTTC
TRBJ1-2 | once | TRBD1 | TRBV7-8 | CASSLNRGDDGYTF | TGTGCCAGCAGCTTAAACAGGGGAGATGATGGCTACACCTTC
TRBJ1-6 | - | TRBD1 | TRBV30 | CAWKGRGASPLHF | TGTGCCTGGAAAGGCAGGGGGGCTTCACCCCTCCACTTT
TRBJ1-2 | - | - | TRBV6-5 | CAQWTNYGYTF | TGTGCACAGTGGACTAACTATGGCTACACCTTC
TRBJ1-1 | - | TRBD1 | TRBV4-1 | CASSQATGMGAEAFF | TGCGCCAGCAGCCAAGCGACAGGGATGGGCGCTGAAGCTTTCTTT
TRBJ2-7 | - | - | TRBV11-2 | CASSQDRQSYEQYF | TGTGCCAGCAGCCAAGACAGGCAAAGCTACGAGCAGTACTTC
TRBJ1-3 | - | TRBD1 | TRBV14 | CASSPSPGQLGNTIYF | TGTGCCAGCAGCCCCAGTCCGGGACAGCTTGGAAACACCATATATTTT
TRBJ1-3 | - | - | TRBV28 | CASSPPGSGNTIYF | TGTGCCAGCAGCCCCCCAGGGTCTGGAAACACCATATATTTT
TRBJ2-1 | - | TRBD2 | TRBV29-1 | CSVRSGGSYGEQFF | TGCAGCGTACGCAGCGGGGGGTCCTACGGTGAGCAGTTCTTC
TRBJ1-1 | - | - | TRBV9 | CASSVDMNTEAFF | TGTGCCAGCAGCGTAGACATGAACACTGAAGCTTTCTTT
TRBJ1-1 | - | - | TRBV14 | CASSQVGRNTEAFF | TGTGCCAGCAGCCAAGTTGGGCGGAACACTGAAGCTTTCTTT
TRBJ2-5 | - | - | TRBV18 | CASSRGQKETQYF | TGTGCCAGCTCACGCGGACAGAAAGAGACCCAGTACTTC
TRBJ1-5 | - | TRBD1 | TRBV10-3 | CAISQGASNQPQHF | TGTGCCATCAGTCAGGGGGCTAGCAATCAGCCCCAGCATTTT
TRBJ1-1 | - | - | TRBV7-9 | CASSLGDLNTEAFF | TGTGCCAGCAGCTTGGGGGACTTGAACACTGAAGCTTTCTTT
TRBJ1-2 | - | - | TRBV4-2 | CASSPPGENGYTF | TGTGCCAGCAGCCCGCCGGGGGAAAATGGCTACACCTTC
TRBJ1-1 | - | TRBD1 | TRBV11-1 | CASGTGVEAFF | TGTGCCAGCGGGACAGGGGTTGAAGCTTTCTTT
TRBJ1-2 | - | TRBD1 | TRBV2 | CASSDGPGQGAYGYTF | TGTGCCAGCAGTGATGGCCCCGGACAGGGGGCCTATGGCTACACCTTC
TRBJ1-1 | - | TRBD1 | TRBV18 | CASSPLTGGGTEEAFF | TGTGCCAGCTCACCACTTACAGGAGGGGGCACCGAGGAAGCTTTCTTT
TRBJ2-7 | - | - | TRBV6-5 | CASSYRQGYEQYF | TGTGCCAGCAGTTACAGGCAGGGGTACGAGCAGTACTTC
TRBJ1-6 | - | - | TRBV3-1/TRBV3-2 | CASSQGKRSSYNSPLHF | TGTGCCAGCAGCCAAGGGAAGAGGAGCTCCTATAATTCACCCCTCCACTTT
TRBJ2-7 | - | - | TRBV7-9 | CASSSPSVRSSYEQYF | TGTGCCAGCAGCTCCCCTAGCGTCAGGAGCTCCTACGAGCAGTACTTC
TRBJ2-1 | - | TRBD1 | TRBV9 | CASSVGTGVYNEQFF | TGTGCCAGCAGCGTCGGGACAGGGGTCTACAATGAGCAGTTCTTC
TRBJ1-4 | - | TRBD1 | TRBV6-5 | CASSYDGQGYEKLFF | TGTGCCAGCAGTTACGACGGACAGGGGTATGAAAAACTGTTTTTT
TRBJ1-2 | - | TRBD1 | TRBV30 | CAWGDRAGDYGYTF | TGTGCCTGGGGAGACAGGGCTGGCGACTATGGCTACACCTTC
TRBJ1-2 | - | - | TRBV15 | CATSNYNYGYTF | TGTGCCACCAGCAATTATAACTATGGCTACACCTTC
TRBJ1-5 | - | - | TRBV7-9 | CASSLSYGYSNQPQHF | TGTGCCAGCAGCTTATCTTACGGGTATAGCAATCAGCCCCAGCATTTT
TRBJ1-4 | - | - | TRBV19 | CASSIFGMVEKLFF | TGTGCCAGTAGTATTTTCGGGATGGTGGAAAAACTGTTTTTT
TRBJ1-2 | - | TRBD1 | TRBV2 | CARRGQGRNCTF | TGTGCCAGGAGAGGACAGGGGAGGAATTGCACCTTC
TRBJ1-1 | - | - | TRBV6-2/TRBV6-3 | CASSSIQGRGEAFF | TGTGCCAGCAGTTCCATTCAAGGTCGCGGTGAAGCTTTCTTT
TRBJ1-2 | - | TRBD1 | TRBV11-2 | CASSLETTGGYGYTF | TGTGCCAGCAGCTTAGAAACGACAGGGGGGTATGGCTACACCTTC
TRBJ1-1 | - | - | TRBV6-5 | CASSYLDSGGWTEAFF | TGTGCCAGCAGTTATTTAGACTCCGGGGGGTGGACTGAAGCTTTCTTT
TRBJ1-1 | - | - | TRBV23-1 | CASTTEAFF | TGCGCCAGCACGACTGAAGCTTTCTTT
TRBJ2-1 | - | - | TRBV5-7 | CASSQNGTSGGEQFF | TGTGCCAGCAGTCAGAACGGGACATCCGGGGGGGAGCAGTTCTTC
TRBJ2-1 | - | TRBD2 | TRBV6-5 | CASMGGSGGAREFF | TGTGCCAGCATGGGGGGTAGCGGGGGCGCAAGAGAGTTCTTC
TRBJ1-1 | - | - | TRBV2 | CASKRRSMNTEAFF | TGTGCCAGCAAGCGACGCTCTATGAACACTGAAGCTTTCTTT
TRBJ1-1 | - | TRBD1 | TRBV30 | CAWSTGALGAFF | TGTGCCTGGAGTACAGGGGCCCTCGGAGCTTTCTTT
TRBJ1-3 | - | TRBD1 | TRBV28 | CASSAPGGRGSSGNTIYF | TGTGCCAGCAGTGCCCCAGGGGGCAGGGGTAGCTCTGGAAACACCATATATTTT
TRBJ2-2 | - | - | TRBV5-1 | CASSLGYRQVNTGELFF | TGCGCCAGCAGCTTGGGTTATAGGCAGGTGAACACCGGGGAGCTGTTTTTT
TRBJ1-2 | - | TRBD1 | TRBV7-9 | CASSLEAGGGYTF | TGTGCCAGCAGCTTAGAAGCAGGGGGTGGCTACACCTTC
TRBJ2-2 | - | - | TRBV3-1/TRBV3-2 | CASSPPYTRRVTGELFF | TGTGCCAGCAGCCCACCGTACACCCGCCGTGTCACCGGGGAGCTGTTTTTT
TRBJ1-3 | few | TRBD1 | TRBV30 | CAWSESGTGRNTIYF | TGTGCCTGGAGTGAATCTGGGACAGGGAGAAACACCATATATTTT